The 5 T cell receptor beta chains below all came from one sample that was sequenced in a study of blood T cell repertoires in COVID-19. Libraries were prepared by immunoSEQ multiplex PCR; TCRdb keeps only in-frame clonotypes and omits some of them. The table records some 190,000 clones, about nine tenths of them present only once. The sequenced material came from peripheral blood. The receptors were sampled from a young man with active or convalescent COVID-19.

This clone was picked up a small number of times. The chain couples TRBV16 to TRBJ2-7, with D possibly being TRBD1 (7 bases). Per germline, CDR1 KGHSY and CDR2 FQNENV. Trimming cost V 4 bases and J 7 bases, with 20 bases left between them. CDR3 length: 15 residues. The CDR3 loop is CASSPPTGRLWEQYF. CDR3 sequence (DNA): TGTGCCAGCAGCCCCCCGACAGGGAGGCTTTGGGAGCAGTACTTC.

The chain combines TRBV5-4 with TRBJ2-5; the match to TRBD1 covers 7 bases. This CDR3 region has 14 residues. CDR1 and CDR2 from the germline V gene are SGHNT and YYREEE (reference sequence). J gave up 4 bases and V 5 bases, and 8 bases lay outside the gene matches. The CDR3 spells CASSSGGEGETQYF. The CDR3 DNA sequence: TGTGCCAGCAGTTCAGGGGGAGAGGGAGAGACCCAGTACTTC.

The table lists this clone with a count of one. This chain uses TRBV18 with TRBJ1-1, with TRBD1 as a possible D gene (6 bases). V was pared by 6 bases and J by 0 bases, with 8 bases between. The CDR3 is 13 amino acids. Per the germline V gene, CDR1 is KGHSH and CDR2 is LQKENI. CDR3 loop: CASSTGLNTEAFF. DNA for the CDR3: TGTGCCAGCTCTACAGGGTTGAACACTGAAGCTTTCTTT.

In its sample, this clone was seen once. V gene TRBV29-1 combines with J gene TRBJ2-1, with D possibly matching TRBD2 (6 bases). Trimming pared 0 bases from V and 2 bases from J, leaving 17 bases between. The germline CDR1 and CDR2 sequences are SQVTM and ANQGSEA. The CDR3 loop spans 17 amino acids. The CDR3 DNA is TGCAGCGTTGAAGATCGACAGCGGGCGACCACCTACAATGAGCAGTTCTTC. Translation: CSVEDRQRATTYNEQFF.

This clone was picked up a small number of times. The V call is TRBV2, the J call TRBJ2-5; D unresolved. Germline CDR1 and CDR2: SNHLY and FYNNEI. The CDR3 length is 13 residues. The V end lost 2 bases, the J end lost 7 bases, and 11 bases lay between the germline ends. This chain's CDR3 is CASSEPFSLTQYF. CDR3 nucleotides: TGTGCCAGCAGTGAACCCTTTAGCCTGACCCAGTACTTC.